This T cell receptor (beta chain) was identified during a study of chemoradiotherapy in HPV16-positive cancers. Overall study: Functional T-cell assays on a couple of HPV16-positive patients' cells defined candidate HPV-specific clones and common TCR motifs. Study-level findings and limits: The functional HPV-specific definition rests on just a couple of HPV16-positive patients. Candidate HPV-specific clones and E7-related TCR motifs grew in tumor during treatment. Better recurrence-free survival went with HPV-responsive T-cell expansion in HPV16-positive patients.

Trimming took 2 bases from V and 2 from J, leaving 10 bases between them. Germline CDR1 is SGHDT and CDR2 is YYEEEE. The length of the CDR3 is 14 residues. Regarding this clone: Its antigen remains unidentified.

Profiling relied on immunoSEQ multiplex PCR, and the TCRdb table lists in-frame clones only, not all of them. The sample yields some 12,000 clones, 77% seen once. The TCR originated in a human donor with HPV-associated anogenital cancer. V and J are TRBV5-6 and TRBJ1-2; tentatively, D is TRBD1 (6 bases). Specimen collection occurred from a patient who underwent chemoradiotherapy. CDR3 region: CASSLDRRNYGYTF. DNA of the CDR3: TGTGCCAGCAGCTTAGACAGGAGAAACTATGGCTACACCTTC.